A single sample gave rise to the 27 T cell receptor beta chains below, sequenced in a study of blood T cell repertoires in COVID-19. Only in-frame clones appear in the TCRdb table, and some are missing; sequencing was by immunoSEQ multiplex PCR. Among about 200,000 clones listed, about 88% were seen once. Sequencing input: peripheral blood. These receptor sequences come from a man between 50 and 59 years old with COVID-19, enrolled during active disease.

The chain links TRBV5-1 to TRBJ2-7, with 7 positions matching TRBD2. Germline CDR1 SGHRS, CDR2 YFSETQ. The CDR3 spans 13 residues. Trimming took 0 bases from V and 11 from J; bases not matched to a gene: 8. CDR3 in DNA: TGCGCCAGCAGCTTGGGGCCGAGCGGGGAGAAGTACTTC. It yields the protein CASSLGPSGEKYF.

V and J are TRBV14 and TRBJ1-3; no clear D gene. The CDR3 runs 16 residues. CDR1 SGHDN and CDR2 FVKESK come from the germline V gene. V was cut by 4 bases and J by 0 bases, with 13 bases left in between. The CDR3 nucleotides read TGTGCCAGCAGCCTAGAGACACTTTCCTCTGGAAACACCATATATTTT. It encodes CASSLETLSSGNTIYF.

The sample holds one count of this clone. V and J are TRBV6-6 and TRBJ1-6; 7 nucleotides line up with TRBD1. Trimming cost V 5 bases and J 5 bases; bases outside gene matches: 9. The CDR3 is made up of 16 amino acids. Germline lookup yields CDR1 MNHNY and CDR2 SVGAGI (reference sequence). In DNA, the CDR3 is TGTGCCAGCAGTCGGACAGGTCAGCTAGATAATTCACCCCTCCACTTT. Protein product: CASSRTGQLDNSPLHF.

The rearrangement links TRBV27 to TRBJ1-4, with D unresolved. Per the germline V gene, CDR1 is MNHEY and CDR2 is SMNVEV (reference sequence). This CDR3 has 14 amino acids. V shed 6 bases and J shed 0 bases, with 8 bases lying between them. The CDR3 spells CASRRASTNEKLFF. In nucleotides, the CDR3 is TGTGCCAGCAGGCGCGCCTCAACTAATGAAAAACTGTTTTTT.

The chain combines TRBV10-1 with TRBJ2-7; 7 bases are a match to TRBD1. Trimming cost V 7 bases and J 0 bases; bases outside gene matches: 6. The CDR3 loop spans 14 amino acids. Germline-derived CDR1 and CDR2 are WNHNN and SYGVQD (reference sequence). The CDR3 loop reads CASMGQRSSYEQYF. Written as DNA, the CDR3 is TGCGCCAGCATGGGACAGCGAAGCTCCTACGAGCAGTACTTC.

The chain employs TRBV5-1 and TRBJ2-7; D is ambiguous. Per the germline V gene, CDR1 is SGHRS and CDR2 is YFSETQ. This CDR3 is built from 14 residues. The ends were cut back, 0 bases at V and 4 bases at J, with 11 bases in the middle. The CDR3 sequence is CASSLGTAGYEQYF. The CDR3 DNA sequence: TGCGCCAGCAGCTTGGGCACAGCAGGATACGAGCAGTACTTC.

This chain joins TRBV11-2 and TRBJ2-5; perhaps TRBD2 as D (6 bases). Germline V CDR1 and CDR2: SGHAT, FQNNGV. The V gene lost 3 bases and the J gene lost 4 bases, with 21 bases spanning the gap. CDR3 length: 17 residues. CDR3 DNA sequence: TGTGCCAGCAGCTTGAGAAATAACGCGGGATTGGGAGAGACCCAGTACTTC. This codes for CASSLRNNAGLGETQYF.

V and J are TRBV3-1 (or the pseudogene TRBV3-2) and TRBJ1-1; 9 bases are shared with TRBD1. The CDR3 totals 14 residues. CDR1 and CDR2 (germline): LGHDT, YNNKEL (reference sequence). After removal of 3 bases from V and 5 bases from J, the junction contained 4 bases not matched to a gene. CDR3 sequence reads: CASSQVGTGTEAFF. CDR3 coding DNA: TGTGCCAGCAGCCAGGTAGGGACAGGGACTGAAGCTTTCTTT.

The chain employs TRBV11-2 and TRBJ1-2, with D possibly being TRBD1 (6 bases). The CDR3 is 14 residues long. Germline assignment: CDR1 SGHAT and CDR2 FQNNGV. V lost 0 bases and J 7 bases, leaving 12 bases between the germline ends. The DNA for the CDR3 is TGTGCCAGCAGCTTAGAACAGGGCGTTTCTGGCTACACCTTC. The encoded protein is CASSLEQGVSGYTF.

In this sample, this clone turned up once. CDR3 DNA: TGTGCCAGCAGCACGGATTCCTCGCAGGGGGCGGGGGGAAACACCATATATTTT. It encodes CASSTDSSQGAGGNTIYF. This chain joins TRBV9 and TRBJ1-3; TRBD1 aligns across 8 bases. V trimming: 4 bases; J trimming: 4 bases; junction bases outside the gene matches: 16. There are 18 residues in the CDR3. From germline, CDR1 is SGDLS and CDR2 YYNGEE.

This sequence joins TRBV25-1 and TRBJ1-1; TRBD1 matches 7 bases. Germline-derived CDR1 and CDR2 are MGHDK and SYGVNS. The CDR3 spans 15 residues. The V gene end was trimmed by 6 bases and the J gene end by 0 bases; junction bases not matched to a gene: 7. CDR3 nucleotides: TGTGCCAGCAGGGGACAGCCCCCATTGAACACTGAAGCTTTCTTT. Protein: CASRGQPPLNTEAFF.

The V gene is TRBV9, the J gene TRBJ1-2; TRBD1 matches at 7 bases. This CDR3 has 15 amino acids. V dropped 5 bases and J dropped 4; count of bases not matched to a gene: 11. Looked up from germline, CDR1 is SGDLS and CDR2 is YYNGEE. The CDR3 region is CASSPLGTDPYGYTF. The CDR3 region has the DNA TGTGCCAGCAGTCCCTTGGGGACAGATCCCTATGGCTACACCTTC.

A note on this clone: Other DNA sequences in the sample encode the same CDR3. V usage is TRBV19 and J usage is TRBJ2-5; D might be TRBD1 (6 bases). The CDR3 is 13 amino acids. The V end was cut by 4 bases, the J end by 1 base, with 7 bases between. Germline values: CDR1 LNHDA, CDR2 SQIVND (reference sequence). In nucleotides, the CDR3 is TGTGCCAGTAGTACAGGGGTCCAAGAGACCCAGTACTTC. Translating gives CASSTGVQETQYF.

The chain carries TRBV10-3 and TRBJ2-5, with 7 bases aligning to TRBD1. The V gene's germline CDR1 is ENHRY and CDR2 SYGVKD. CDR3 size: 13 residues. Losses at the gene ends were 8 bases for V and 2 bases for J; bases not matched to a gene: 5. The chain's CDR3 is CAIGQAAQETQYF. CDR3 in DNA: TGTGCCATCGGACAGGCCGCGCAAGAGACCCAGTACTTC.

This clone was observed at least ten times. This same CDR3 is encoded by further DNA sequences in the sample. The chain combines TRBV18 with TRBJ2-7, with a possible D match to TRBD1 (6 bases). CDR1 is KGHSH, CDR2 LQKENI, per germline. The CDR3 sequence is 15 residues long. V shed 5 bases and J shed 0 bases, with 14 bases lying between them. The CDR3 loop is CASSTTGRLSYEQYF. Here the CDR3 DNA reads TGTGCCAGCTCAACGACAGGCCGCCTCTCCTACGAGCAGTACTTC.

V gene TRBV5-1 combines with J gene TRBJ2-7, with D hard to call. The CDR3 length is 16 residues. Germline CDR1 SGHRS, CDR2 YFSETQ. Deletions cut 4 bases from V and 0 bases from J, with 17 bases between. The CDR3 DNA is TGCGCCAGCAGCGGCCGGGTCCTTCCGAACTCCTACGAGCAGTACTTC. It codes for CASSGRVLPNSYEQYF.

This sequence joins TRBV6-6 and TRBJ2-1, with TRBD1 matching 9 bases. Germline V gene sequence: CDR1 MNHNY, CDR2 SVGAGI (reference sequence). There are 14 residues in the CDR3. After removal of 6 bases from V and 8 bases from J, the junction contained 8 bases not matched to a gene. Here the CDR3 reads CASSRRDRVHEQFF. The DNA for the CDR3 is TGTGCCAGCAGCCGCCGGGACAGGGTGCATGAGCAGTTCTTC.

The CDR3 DNA reads as TGTGCCAGCAGCGTAGTCCCGGGACAGGGTGTGAATGAGCAGTTCTTC. Protein sequence: CASSVVPGQGVNEQFF. The J gene is TRBJ2-1, the V gene TRBV9; 9 bases line up with TRBD1. The J segment lost 7 bases and the V segment lost 0 bases, leaving 8 bases of the junction unmatched. This CDR3 is built from 16 residues. Germline V gene lookup returns CDR1 SGDLS and CDR2 YYNGEE.

The V gene is TRBV24-1, the J gene TRBJ2-3, with 7 bases fitting TRBD2. V lost 1 base to trimming and J lost 0 bases; unmatched junction nucleotides: 9. The CDR3 is made up of 18 amino acids. Per germline, CDR1 KGHDR and CDR2 SFDVKD. The CDR3 reads CATSDLGEGPGSTDTQYF. The CDR3 nucleotides are TGTGCCACCAGTGATTTAGGGGAGGGACCAGGTAGCACAGATACGCAGTATTTT.

The chain has TRBV7-3 and TRBJ2-1, with D uncertain. Germline V gene data show CDR1 as SGHTA and CDR2 as FQGTGA. V was trimmed by 3 bases and J by 6 bases, leaving 9 bases between them. The CDR3 sequence is 13 residues long. DNA for the CDR3: TGTGCCAGCAGCTTGGGCAGTCCCAATGAGCAGTTCTTC. This translates into CASSLGSPNEQFF.

The genes are TRBV30 and TRBJ2-2, with 7 bases aligning to TRBD2. There are 15 residues in the CDR3. Per the germline V gene, CDR1 is GTSNPN and CDR2 is SVGIG (reference sequence). V trimming: 6 bases; J trimming: 6 bases; junction bases outside the gene matches: 13. The CDR3: CACSPGGMQSGELFF. In nucleotides, the CDR3 is TGTGCCTGTTCCCCGGGGGGTATGCAATCCGGGGAGCTGTTTTTT.

The chain joins TRBV5-1 to TRBJ1-1; possible D gene TRBD1, 6 bases. The V end lost 4 bases, the J end lost 5 bases, and 15 bases lay between the germline ends. The CDR3 length is 14 residues. Per the germline V gene, CDR1 is SGHRS and CDR2 is YFSETQ. The CDR3 spells CASSPLGRGTEAFF. CDR3 in DNA: TGCGCCAGCAGCCCTCTTGGAAGGGGGACTGAAGCTTTCTTT.

The rearrangement joins TRBV15 to TRBJ2-3; no clear D. Trimming pared 1 base from V and 2 bases from J, leaving 7 bases between. CDR1 and CDR2 (germline): LNHNV, YYDKDF (reference sequence). The CDR3 is 14 amino acids. CDR3 residues: CATSRGTDTDTQYF. CDR3 in DNA: TGTGCCACCAGCAGAGGAACAGACACAGATACGCAGTATTTT. The full variable domain, in which reference TRBV15 and TRBJ2-3 provide the parts outside the CDR3, is DAMVIQNPRYQVTQFGKPVTLSCSQTLNHNVMYWYQQKSSQAPKLLFHYYDKDFNNEADTPDNFQSRRPNTSFCFLDIRSPGLGDTAMYLCATSRGTDTDTQYFGPGTRLTVL.

The chain uses TRBV4-2 and TRBJ2-1, with D tentatively TRBD1 (5 bases). The germline CDR1 and CDR2 sequences are LGHNA and YNFKEQ. V lost 0 bases to trimming and J lost 6 bases, with 6 bases between them. CDR3 length equals 13 residues. In DNA form, the CDR3 reads TGTGCCAGCAGCCAAGACCAGGGCAATGAGCAGTTCTTC. It translates to CASSQDQGNEQFF.

V usage is TRBV6-5 and J usage is TRBJ1-6, with D possibly TRBD1 on 6 matching bases. V lost 0 bases to trimming and J lost 8 bases, with 11 bases between them. Per germline, CDR1 MNHEY and CDR2 SVGAGI. CDR3 size: 15 residues. As DNA, the CDR3 is TGTGCCAGCAGTTACTCTGGGACACGGGATTCACCCCTCCACTTT. It yields the protein CASSYSGTRDSPLHF.

The chain links TRBV18 to TRBJ1-6; 7 positions agree with TRBD1. This CDR3 has 16 residues. After removal of 1 base from V and 5 bases from J, the junction contained 5 bases not matched to a gene. CDR1 and CDR2 from the germline V gene are KGHSH and LQKENI. The CDR3 DNA is TGTGCCAGCTCACCACAGGGGGCAGGGAATAATTCACCCCTCCACTTT. Encoded protein: CASSPQGAGNNSPLHF. The full variable domain, with the rest looked up from reference TRBV18 and TRBJ1-6, is NAGVMQNPRHLVRRRGQEARLRCSPMKGHSHVYWYRQLPEEGLKFMVYLQKENIIDESGMPKERFSAEFPKEGPSILRIQQVVRGDSAAYFCASSPQGAGNNSPLHFGNGTRLTVT.

This chain's CDR3 is CASNLAGDIYEQFF. The CDR3 DNA is TGTGCCAGCAATCTAGCGGGAGATATCTATGAGCAGTTCTTC. The genes are TRBV9 and TRBJ2-1; TRBD2 matches 10 bases. The junction had 8 bases not matched to a gene; V was cut back by 6 bases and J by 8 bases. Germline V gene sequence: CDR1 SGDLS, CDR2 YYNGEE. The CDR3 contains 14 residues.